This entry concerns a single TCR beta chain. Its antigen is not known. These data come from a study of T cell repertoires in cytomegalovirus infection. Study-level background: The public TCR beta signatures pointed to both CMV infection and matching HLA type.

Germline CDR1 reads DFQATT; CDR2 reads SNEGSKA (reference sequence). Trimming took off 4 bases at V and 1 base at J, with 11 bases between the two ends. This CDR3 has 15 amino acids. TCRdb analysed the reads with MiXCR anew, one entry per CDR3 protein. Of around 260,000 distinct CDR3 sequences listed, around 25% are singletons. Findings and limits, study-wide: Using cumulative public TCR beta family frequency, the authors identified those who carried CMV together with the relevant HLA. CMV-specific HLA-C-restricted TCR beta clonotypes dominated the ex vivo response.

This clonotype was sampled from a human donor in good health (CMV status not recorded). Some clones in this sample may be carry-over from other donors' samples. J is TRBJ2-6 and V is TRBV20-1; D gene ambiguous. Source material: PBMCs. CDR3 amino acids: CSATQQWSGANVLTF. The CDR3, as DNA: TGCAGTGCTACCCAACAGTGGTCTGGGGCCAACGTCCTGACTTTC.